This T cell receptor (beta chain) was identified in a study of blood T cell repertoires in COVID-19. At the level of the study: Sources were T cells, B-cell-depleted T cells, or PBMCs; the material itself was cDNA or gDNA.

V was pared by 0 bases and J by 4 bases, with 4 bases between. Germline loops: CDR1 SGHAT, CDR2 FQDESV (reference sequence). The CDR3 is 13 amino acids. Assay: immunoSEQ multiplex PCR; the TCRdb copy retains only in-frame clones and omits some. The data hold some 250,000 clones, with roughly 81% observed a single time. The rearrangement joins TRBV11-1 to TRBJ1-3, with D hard to call. The source material was peripheral blood. This TCR came from a woman aged 80 or over with COVID-19, enrolled during active disease. The CDR3 here is CASSLAAGNTIYF. In DNA form, the CDR3 reads TGTGCCAGCAGCTTAGCAGCCGGAAACACCATATATTTT.